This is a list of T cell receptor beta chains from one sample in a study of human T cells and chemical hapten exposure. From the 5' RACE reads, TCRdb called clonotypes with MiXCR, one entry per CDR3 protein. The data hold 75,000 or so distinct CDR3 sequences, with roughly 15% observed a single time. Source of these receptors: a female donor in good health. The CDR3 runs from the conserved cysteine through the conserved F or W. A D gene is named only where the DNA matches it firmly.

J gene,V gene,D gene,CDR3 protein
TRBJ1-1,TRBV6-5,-,CASSLQFSRPLSFNTEAFF
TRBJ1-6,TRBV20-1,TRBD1,CSARDPARDSSPLHF
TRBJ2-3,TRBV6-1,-,CASSEQGPNTDTQYF
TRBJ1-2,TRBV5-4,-,CASSFGQDYGYTF
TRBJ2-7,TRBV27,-,CASSLGLSDEQYF
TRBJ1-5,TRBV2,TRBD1,CASRTGTDPRPQHF
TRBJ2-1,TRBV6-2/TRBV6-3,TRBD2,CASSSAPGTSGRNEQFF
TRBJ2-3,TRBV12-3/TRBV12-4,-,CASRPGGTDTQYF
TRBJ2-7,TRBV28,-,CASSLSGPRREQYF
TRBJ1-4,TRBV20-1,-,CSATGSPGKLFF
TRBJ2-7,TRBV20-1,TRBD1,CSARVPRTGDEQYF
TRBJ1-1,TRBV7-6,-,CASSHCRLLNTEAFF
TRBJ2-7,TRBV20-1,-,CSASVGLDSYEQYF
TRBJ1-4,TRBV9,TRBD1,CASSAQTGPNEKLFF
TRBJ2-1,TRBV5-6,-,CASSLQDNEQFF
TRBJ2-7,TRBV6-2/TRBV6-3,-,CASGPIYEQYF
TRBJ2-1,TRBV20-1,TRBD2,CSASRLLAGDYNEQFF
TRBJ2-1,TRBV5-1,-,CASSLGQGNHNEQFF
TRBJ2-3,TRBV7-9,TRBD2,CASSSGLAGLNTDTQYF
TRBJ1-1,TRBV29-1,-,CSVLTGGTEAFF
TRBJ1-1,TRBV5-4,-,CASWRGANTENTEAFF
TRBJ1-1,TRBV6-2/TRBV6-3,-,CASSYPGDAWNTEAFF
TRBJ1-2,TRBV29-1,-,CSVEKQGYGYTF
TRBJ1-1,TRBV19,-,CASSPQGSGTEAFF
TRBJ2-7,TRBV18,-,CASSPVGVGPNEQYF
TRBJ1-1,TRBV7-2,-,CASSPRFRENTEAFF
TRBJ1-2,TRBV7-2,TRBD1,CASSRQGGRDYGYTF
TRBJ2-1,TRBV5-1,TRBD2,CASSLELFGSGAYNEQFF
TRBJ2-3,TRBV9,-,CASSVGGAGGTDTQYF
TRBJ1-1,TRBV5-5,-,CASSPHPRDGAFF
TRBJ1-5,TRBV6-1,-,CASLGQTYNQPQHF
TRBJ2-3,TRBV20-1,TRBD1,CSADGQGGLPSGTDTQYF
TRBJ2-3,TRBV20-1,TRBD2,CSAQRGGPDTQYF
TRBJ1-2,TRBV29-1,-,CSVEAPRGYTF
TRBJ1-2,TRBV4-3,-,CASSQEPLYGYTF
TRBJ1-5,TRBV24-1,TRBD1,CATSDLGQGELSNQPQHF
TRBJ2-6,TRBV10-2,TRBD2,CASRKGLAGSGANVLTF
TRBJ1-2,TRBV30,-,CAWSVGRIYGYTF
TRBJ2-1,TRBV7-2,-,CASSLGGSVNEQFF
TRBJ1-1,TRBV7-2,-,CASSPRWRDAEAFF
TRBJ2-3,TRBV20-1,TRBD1,CSANNIGTEDADTQYF
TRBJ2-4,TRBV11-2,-,CASTLGQTAKNIQYF
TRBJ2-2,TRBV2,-,CASTGLNTGELFF
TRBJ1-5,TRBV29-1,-,CSVAFGTQNQPQHF